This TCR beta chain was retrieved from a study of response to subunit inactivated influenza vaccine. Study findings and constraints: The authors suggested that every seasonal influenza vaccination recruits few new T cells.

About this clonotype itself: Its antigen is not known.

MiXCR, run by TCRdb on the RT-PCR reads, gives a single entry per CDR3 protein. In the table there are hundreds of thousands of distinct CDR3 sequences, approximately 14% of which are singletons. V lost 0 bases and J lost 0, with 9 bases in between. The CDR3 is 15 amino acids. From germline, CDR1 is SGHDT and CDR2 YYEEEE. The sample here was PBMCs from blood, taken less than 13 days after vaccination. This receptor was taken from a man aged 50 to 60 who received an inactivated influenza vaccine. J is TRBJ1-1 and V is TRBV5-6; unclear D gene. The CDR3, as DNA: TGTGCCAGCAGCTTGGGAAGTATGGTGAACACTGAAGCTTTCTTT. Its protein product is CASSLGSMVNTEAFF.